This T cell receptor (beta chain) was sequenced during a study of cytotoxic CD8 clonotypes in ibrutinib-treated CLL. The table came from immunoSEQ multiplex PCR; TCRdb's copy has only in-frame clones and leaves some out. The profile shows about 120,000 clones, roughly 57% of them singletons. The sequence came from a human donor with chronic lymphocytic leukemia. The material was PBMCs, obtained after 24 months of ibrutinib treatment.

The DNA of the CDR3 is TGTGCCAGCAGTGTGGGACAGGGGGGATTCGCGCGGTTCTTC. Protein sequence: CASSVGQGGFARFF. The chain is built from TRBV2 and TRBJ2-1; 11 bases are shared with TRBD1. V shed 4 bases, J shed 15 bases, and the junction held 11 bases outside the gene matches. CDR1 and CDR2 from the germline V gene are SNHLY and FYNNEI. The CDR3 consists of 14 residues.